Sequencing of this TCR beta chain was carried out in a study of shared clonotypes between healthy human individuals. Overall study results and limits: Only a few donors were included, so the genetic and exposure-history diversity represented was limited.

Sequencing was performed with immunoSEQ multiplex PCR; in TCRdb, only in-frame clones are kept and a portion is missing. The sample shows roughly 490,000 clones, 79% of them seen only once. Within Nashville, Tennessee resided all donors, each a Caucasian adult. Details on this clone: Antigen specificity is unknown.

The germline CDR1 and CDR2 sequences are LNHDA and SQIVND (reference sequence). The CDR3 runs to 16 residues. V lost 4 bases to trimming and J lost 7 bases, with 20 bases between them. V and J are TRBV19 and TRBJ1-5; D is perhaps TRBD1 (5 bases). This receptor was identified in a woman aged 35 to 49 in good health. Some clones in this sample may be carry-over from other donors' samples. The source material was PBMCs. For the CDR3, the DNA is TGTGCCAGTAGTAGCGGGGCCTGGGGTAAGGGACAGCCCCAGCATTTT. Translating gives CASSSGAWGKGQPQHF.